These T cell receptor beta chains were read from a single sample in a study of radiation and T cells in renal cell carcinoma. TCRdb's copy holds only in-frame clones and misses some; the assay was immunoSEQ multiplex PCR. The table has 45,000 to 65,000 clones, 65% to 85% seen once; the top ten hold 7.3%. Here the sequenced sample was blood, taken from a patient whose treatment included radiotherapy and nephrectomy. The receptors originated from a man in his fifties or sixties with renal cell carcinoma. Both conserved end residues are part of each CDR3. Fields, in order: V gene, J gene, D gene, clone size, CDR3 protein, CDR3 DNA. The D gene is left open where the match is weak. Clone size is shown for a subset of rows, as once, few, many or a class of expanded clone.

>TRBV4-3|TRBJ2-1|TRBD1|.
CASSQEGQAYNEQFF
TGCGCCAGCAGCCAAGAAGGACAGGCCTACAATGAGCAGTTCTTC
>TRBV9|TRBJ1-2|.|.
CASSGSRDGGYTF
TGTGCCAGCAGCGGGAGCAGGGATGGTGGCTACACCTTC
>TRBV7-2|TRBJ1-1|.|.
CASSFQGPNTEAFF
TGTGCCAGCAGCTTCCAGGGACCGAACACTGAAGCTTTCTTT
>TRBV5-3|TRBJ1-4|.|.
CASSLVGQENEKLFF
TGTGCCAGCAGCTTGGTAGGGCAGGAGAATGAAAAACTGTTTTTT
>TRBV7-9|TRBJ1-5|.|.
CASSLGRGSQPQHF
TGTGCCAGCAGCTTAGGGAGGGGTAGTCAGCCCCAGCATTTT
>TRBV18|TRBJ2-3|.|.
CASSPAGATDTQYF
TGTGCCAGCTCACCAGCAGGGGCCACAGATACGCAGTATTTT
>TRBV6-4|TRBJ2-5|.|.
CASSYSQGETQYF
TGTGCCAGCTCGTACTCCCAGGGAGAGACCCAGTACTTC
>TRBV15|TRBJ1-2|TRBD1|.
CATSRDLRDRVTPNYGYTF
TGTGCCACCAGCAGAGACCTACGGGACAGGGTCACCCCTAACTATGGCTACACCTTC
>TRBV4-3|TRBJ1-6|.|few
CASSPVPSASSPLHF
TGCGCCAGCAGCCCCGTGCCGTCAGCGAGTTCACCCCTCCACTTT
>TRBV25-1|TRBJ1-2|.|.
CASSEYRGVGIKGYTF
TGTGCCAGCAGTGAATACCGAGGGGTAGGAATTAAGGGCTACACCTTC
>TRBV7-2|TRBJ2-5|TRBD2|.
CASRARGAVETQYF
TGTGCCAGCAGAGCGCGGGGGGCCGTGGAGACCCAGTACTTC
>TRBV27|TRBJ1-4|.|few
CASTSGPGGKLFF
TGTGCCAGCACCTCCGGCCCCGGGGGGAAACTGTTTTTT
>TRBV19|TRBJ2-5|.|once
CASSIAGVGETQYF
TGTGCCAGTAGTATAGCGGGGGTTGGGGAGACCCAGTACTTC
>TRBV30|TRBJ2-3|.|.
CASLSALESTDTQYF
TGTGCCTCACTTAGCGCGCTCGAAAGCACAGATACGCAGTATTTT
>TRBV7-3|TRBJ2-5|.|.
CASSEGPDETQYF
TGTGCCAGCAGCGAAGGACCCGACGAGACCCAGTACTTC
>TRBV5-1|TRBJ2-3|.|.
CASSWNPGQEPGGYF
TGCGCCAGCAGCTGGAATCCGGGACAAGAGCCCGGGGGGTATTTT
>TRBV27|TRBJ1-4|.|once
CASSPGTQLPNEKLFF
TGTGCCAGCAGTCCCGGCACCCAACTTCCTAATGAAAAACTGTTTTTT
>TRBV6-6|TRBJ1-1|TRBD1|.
CASSHGQGAEAFF
TGTGCCAGCAGTCATGGACAGGGGGCTGAAGCTTTCTTT
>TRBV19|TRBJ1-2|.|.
CASTEPEVDGYTF
TGTGCCAGTACGGAGCCGGAGGTGGATGGCTACACCTTC
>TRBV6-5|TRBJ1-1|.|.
CASSRNTEAFF
TGTGCCAGCAGCCGGAACACTGAAGCTTTCTTT
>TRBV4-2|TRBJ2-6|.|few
CASSPLPQQGHFAYSGANVLTF
TGTGCCAGCAGCCCTTTGCCTCAACAGGGACATTTTGCTTACTCTGGGGCCAACGTCCTGACTTTC
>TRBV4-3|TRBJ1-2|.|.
CASSQVGAIQSSNYGYTF
TGCGCCAGCAGCCAAGTCGGAGCAATTCAAAGTTCTAACTATGGCTACACCTTC
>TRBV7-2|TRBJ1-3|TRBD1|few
CASSFPGQGNTIYF
TGTGCCAGCAGCTTTCCGGGACAGGGAAACACCATATATTTT
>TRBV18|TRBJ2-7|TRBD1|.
CASSSLPGQTIYEQYF
TGTGCCAGCTCGTCTCTTCCGGGACAGACTATCTACGAGCAGTACTTC
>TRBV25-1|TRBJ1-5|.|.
CASSEVGYNQPQHF
TGTGCCAGCAGTGAAGTGGGTTACAATCAGCCCCAGCATTTT
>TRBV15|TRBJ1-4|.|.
CATSWARTTNEKLFF
TGTGCCACCAGCTGGGCAAGGACAACTAATGAAAAACTGTTTTTT
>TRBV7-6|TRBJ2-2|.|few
CGAVLPTGELFF
TGTGGTGCAGTACTCCCGACCGGGGAGCTGTTTTTT
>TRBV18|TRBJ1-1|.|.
CASSGGLNTEAFF
TGTGCCAGCTCCGGGGGGTTGAACACTGAAGCTTTCTTT
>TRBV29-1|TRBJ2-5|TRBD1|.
CSVDQGQGFGETQYF
TGCAGCGTTGATCAAGGACAGGGGTTCGGGGAGACCCAGTACTTC
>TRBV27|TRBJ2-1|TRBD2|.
CASRRDYSLNNEQFF
TGTGCCAGCAGGAGGGACTATTCCCTTAACAATGAGCAGTTCTTC
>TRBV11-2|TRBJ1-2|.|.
CASSLSGIRGSGYTF
TGTGCCAGCAGCTTATCGGGGATAAGGGGCAGTGGCTACACCTTC
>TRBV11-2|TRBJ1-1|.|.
CASTQGRLNTEAFF
TGTGCCAGCACCCAGGGAAGACTGAACACTGAAGCTTTCTTT
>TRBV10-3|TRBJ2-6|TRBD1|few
CAISESGGGQGNPTGANVLTF
TGTGCCATCAGTGAGTCAGGGGGCGGACAGGGGAATCCCACTGGGGCCAACGTCCTGACTTTC
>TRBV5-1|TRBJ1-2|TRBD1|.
CASSWGTGVYGYTF
TGCGCCAGCAGCTGGGGCACAGGGGTCTATGGCTACACCTTC
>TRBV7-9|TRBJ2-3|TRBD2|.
CASSPGLAGGRSTDTQYF
TGTGCCAGCAGCCCGGGACTAGCGGGGGGCCGTAGCACAGATACGCAGTATTTT
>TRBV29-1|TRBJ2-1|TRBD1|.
CSGDRGRDEQFF
TGCAGCGGGGACAGGGGGCGCGATGAGCAGTTCTTC
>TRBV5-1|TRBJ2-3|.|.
CASSQGVDTQYF
TGCGCCAGCAGCCAAGGGGTTGATACGCAGTATTTT
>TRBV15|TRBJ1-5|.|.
CATRGQGLYSNQPQHF
TGTGCCACCCGCGGCCAGGGACTTTATAGCAATCAGCCCCAGCATTTT
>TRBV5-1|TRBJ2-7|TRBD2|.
CASSWEGGYYEQYF
TGCGCCAGCAGCTGGGAGGGCGGTTACTACGAGCAGTACTTC
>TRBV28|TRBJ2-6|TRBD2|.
CASSFPGEGSSGANVLTF
TGTGCCAGCAGTTTCCCCGGGGAGGGCTCCTCTGGGGCCAACGTCCTGACTTTC
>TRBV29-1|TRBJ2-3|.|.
CSVELRIAHAQYF
TGCAGCGTGGAATTGAGGATAGCGCACGCGCAGTATTTT
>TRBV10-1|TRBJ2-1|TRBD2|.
CASSPREVGREQFF
TGCGCCAGCAGCCCTCGGGAGGTCGGGAGAGAGCAGTTCTTC